These 10 T cell receptor beta chains share one sample of origin, sequenced in a study of blood T cell repertoires in COVID-19. Profiling relied on immunoSEQ multiplex PCR, and the TCRdb table lists in-frame clones only, not all of them. Of 180,000 or so clones in the sample, roughly four fifths are singletons; the top ten hold around 10%. The sequenced sample was PBMCs or T cells enriched from blood (not recorded which). The receptors come from a man aged 50 to 60 who had recovered from COVID-19.

The gene calls are TRBV27 and TRBJ2-3; 11 nucleotides agree with TRBD2. This CDR3 has 18 amino acids. V shed 3 bases and J 2 bases; nucleotides not matched to a gene: 10. Looked up from germline, CDR1 is MNHEY and CDR2 is SMNVEV (reference sequence). The CDR3 DNA sequence: TGTGCCAGCAGTTTGGGGACTAGCGGATTGGGATCCACAGATACGCAGTATTTT. It yields the protein CASSLGTSGLGSTDTQYF.

Only one count was recorded for this clone. The genes are TRBV5-4 and TRBJ1-5; D is possibly TRBD1 (6 bases). CDR3 length equals 16 residues. The germline V gene has CDR1 SGHNT and CDR2 YYREEE (reference sequence). With 3 bases removed from V and 0 bases from J, the gap between germline ends came to 13 bases. The CDR3 sequence: CASSWGGALSNQPQHF. Written as DNA, the CDR3 is TGTGCCAGCAGCTGGGGGGGGGCGCTTAGCAATCAGCCCCAGCATTTT.

The gene calls are TRBV5-4 and TRBJ2-6, with TRBD1 as a possible D gene (5 bases). CDR3 length: 15 residues. The germline V gene encodes CDR1 SGHNT and CDR2 YYREEE (reference sequence). Between the trimmed V and J ends, which lost 2 bases and 4 bases, there was a span of 10 bases. The DNA of the CDR3 is TGTGCCAGCAGCTTTTTAGGGGCCGGGGCCAACGTCCTGACTTTC. It encodes CASSFLGAGANVLTF. The whole variable domain, filled in from reference TRBV5-4 and TRBJ2-6, reads ETGVTQSPTHLIKTRGQQVTLRCSSQSGHNTVSWYQQALGQGPQFIFQYYREEENGRGNFPPRFSGLQFPNYSSELNVNALELDDSALYLCASSFLGAGANVLTFGAGSRLTVL.

V usage is TRBV3-1 (or the pseudogene TRBV3-2) and J usage is TRBJ2-1; 11 bases are shared with TRBD2. J gave up 6 bases and V 1 base, and 5 bases lay outside the gene matches. CDR3 length equals 16 residues. Germline V gene lookup returns CDR1 LGHDT and CDR2 YNNKEL (reference sequence). The CDR3 loop is CASSQVRLAGTNEQFF. The CDR3 bases are TGTGCCAGCAGCCAAGTCCGACTAGCGGGGACCAATGAGCAGTTCTTC.

This chain uses TRBV3-1 (or the pseudogene TRBV3-2) with TRBJ1-2; no clear D gene. Germline CDR1 and CDR2: LGHDT and YNNKEL (reference sequence). CDR3 size: 13 residues. V dropped 2 bases and J dropped 0 bases, with 4 bases sitting between them. The CDR3 sequence: CASSQPPNYGYTF. DNA of the CDR3: TGTGCCAGCAGCCAACCTCCTAACTATGGCTACACCTTC.

By share, this clone ranks as medium-sized. The chain recombines TRBV7-9 with TRBJ1-4; D is possibly TRBD1 (6 bases). V was cut by 6 bases and J by 3 bases, with 11 bases left in between. CDR3 length: 14 residues. The germline CDR1 and CDR2 sequences are SEHNR and FQNEAQ (reference sequence). CDR3 amino acids: CASRQGYPNEKLFF. The CDR3 region has the DNA TGTGCCAGCAGACAGGGTTACCCTAATGAAAAACTGTTTTTT.

The J gene is TRBJ2-5, the V gene TRBV7-9; TRBD1 matches at 8 bases. The ends lost 5 bases at V and 2 bases at J; junction bases unmatched: 7. CDR3 length: 15 amino acids. CDR1 and CDR2 (germline): SEHNR, FQNEAQ (reference sequence). CDR3 sequence reads: CASSQGTGEQETQYF. CDR3 sequence (DNA): TGTGCCAGCAGCCAGGGGACAGGAGAACAAGAGACCCAGTACTTC.

This clone has more than one count but fewer than ten. J is TRBJ2-2 and V is TRBV28, with 10 bases aligning to TRBD1. The CDR3 totals 17 residues. Germline CDR1 MDHEN, CDR2 SYDVKM. The V segment lost 2 bases and the J segment 1 base; nucleotides outside the gene matches: 4. The CDR3 sequence: CASSLVGQGWNTGELFF. DNA for the CDR3: TGTGCCAGCAGTTTAGTGGGACAGGGGTGGAACACCGGGGAGCTGTTTTTT.

This clone showed up just a few times. In the same sample, other DNA sequences code for this CDR3. The chain links TRBV10-3 to TRBJ2-7; D is ambiguous. There are 13 residues in the CDR3. Germline-derived CDR1 and CDR2 are ENHRY and SYGVKD. Between the trimmed V and J ends, which lost 2 bases and 1 base, there was a span of 6 bases. CDR3 region: CAISERSSYEQYF. CDR3 nucleotide sequence: TGTGCCATCAGTGAGCGGTCTTCCTACGAGCAGTACTTC.

V gene TRBV11-2 combines with J gene TRBJ2-5, with 8 bases aligning to TRBD1. This CDR3 contains 15 residues. Trimming took 5 bases from V and 5 from J; bases not matched to a gene: 10. CDR1 and CDR2 from the germline V gene are SGHAT and FQNNGV. The DNA for the CDR3 is TGTGCCAGCAGCCCTCGACAGGGGAAGATGGAGACCCAGTACTTC. As protein: CASSPRQGKMETQYF.